The T cell receptor (beta chain) under discussion was sequenced for a study of cytomegalovirus exposure and HLA in healthy donors. Study-level points and caveats: Earlier findings revealed that most TCR beta V segments proved productive either about 90% or about 30% of the time. It was around 160 TCR beta chains that were listed as cytomegalovirus-associated.

Both 60 Vbeta primers and 13 Jbeta primers went into the PCR. This table comes from immunoSEQ multiplex PCR, and its TCRdb copy is limited to in-frame clones, with some not included. The sample includes over 150,000 clones, approximately 77% of them seen just once. Everyone who donated was a healthy bone marrow donor. When sampled, the donors appeared nominally healthy, though they likely had unrecorded immune exposures. Per the germline V gene, CDR1 is SGHTA and CDR2 is FQGNSA. V gave up 2 bases and J gave up 2 bases, with 10 bases separating them. The CDR3 length is 15 residues. A word on this clone: Its antigen is unidentified.

The TCR was taken from a man between 18 and 35 years old in good health and CMV-seronegative. The chain has TRBV7-2 and TRBJ2-1; D perhaps matches TRBD2 (5 bases). The specimen sequenced was PBMCs. The CDR3 region is CASSLRPGTYNEQFF. As DNA, the CDR3 is TGTGCCAGCAGCTTAAGACCGGGGACCTACAATGAGCAGTTCTTC.